This T cell receptor (beta chain) emerged from a study of shared clonotypes between healthy human individuals. General study findings and limits: The authors expected sequencing depth to affect clonotype sharing among donors.

With respect to this clone: Its specificity is not known.

Produced via immunoSEQ multiplex PCR; TCRdb's table is partial and in-frame only. The sample lists some 2.4 million clones, approximately 93% occurring once. Germline assignment: CDR1 ENHRY and CDR2 SYGVKD. This CDR3 is built from 16 residues. V shed 6 bases and J 6 bases; nucleotides not matched to a gene: 15. The sequence was obtained from a man between 18 and 29 years old in good health. Some clones in this sample may be carry-over from other donors' samples. The chain employs TRBV10-3 and TRBJ2-3; TRBD1 matches 7 bases. Material for sequencing was naive CD4+ T cells from PBMCs. As for subset: CD45RA+ positively selected. This chain's CDR3 is CAISLRDSNLGDTQYF. The CDR3 nucleotides are TGTGCCATCAGCCTCCGGGACAGCAATTTAGGGGATACGCAGTATTTT.